This record covers a single T cell receptor (beta chain). Only a few counts were recorded for this clone. Its antigen remains unidentified. Base qualities are not recorded, but no much larger clone differs from it by a single base. The data derive from a study of radiotherapy plus CTLA-4 blockade in lung cancer listed by TCRdb under 2018. Context from the whole study: Objective responses were observed in 18% of enrolled patients, and disease control was achieved in 31%.

Preparation of the library involved the immunoSEQ multiplex PCR assay. TCRdb provides this immuneACCESS table in a form limited to in-frame rearrangements. Some clones are lacking; in checked studies, under half of them reflect an unresolved V gene, and why the rest are absent is not known. Recorded for this sample are tens of thousands of clones; over 70% of them occurred a single time. Jointly, the top ten make up roughly 4% of the sample. Paper-wide results and their limitations: After treatment with radiotherapy and ipilimumab, TCR clones that originated in tumors expanded in peripheral blood. Early dynamic changes in blood T cell clones, together with increased serum interferon-beta after radiation, were reported as the strongest predictors of response.

Sequences MNHNS (CDR1) and SASEGT (CDR2) are obtained from the germline V gene. Deletion took 2 bases off V and 11 bases off J, with a span of 10 bases between the germline ends. The CDR3 runs 13 residues from the cysteine to the phenylalanine. The retained sequence is limited to the CDR3, 39 bases, with the frame set at the first base. Focal radiation therapy combined with CTLA-4 blockade (ipilimumab) was tested in patients with chemo-refractory metastatic non-small-cell lung cancer. The material sequenced was peripheral blood, taken from a patient treated with radiotherapy plus ipilimumab. The clonotype originates from a human donor with non-small cell lung cancer who had a partial response to radiotherapy plus ipilimumab. The rearrangement joined TRBV6-1 to TRBJ1-6; the D gene cannot be resolved reliably. The bases read TGTGCCAGCAGTGAAACACGGGAAACACCCCTCCACTTT. Protein translation: CASSETRETPLHF.